This is a list of T cell receptor beta chains from one sample in a study of blood T cell repertoires in COVID-19. Sequencing was performed with immunoSEQ multiplex PCR; in TCRdb, only in-frame clones are kept and a portion is missing. This sample yields around 350,000 clones, of which around 87% are seen a single time; about 3% belongs to the top ten. The sample consisted of peripheral blood. All receptors come from a human donor in a cohort sampled during active COVID-19. Each CDR3 is given with its conserved first and last residue. D genes are given only for firm matches. Size is stated for part of the rows, as once, few or many counts, or as a class when the clone is expanded.

TRBJ1-2,TRBD1,TRBV6-5,once,CATSRDSYGYTF,TGTGCCACCTCTCGGGACAGTTATGGCTACACCTTC
TRBJ1-1,TRBD1,TRBV11-2,.,CASSPGGTGHTEAFF,TGTGCCAGCAGCCCCGGGGGGACAGGGCACACTGAAGCTTTCTTT
TRBJ2-3,.,TRBV2,.,CASRLYTDTQYF,TGTGCCAGCAGACTTTACACAGATACGCAGTATTTT
TRBJ2-5,TRBD1,TRBV3-1/TRBV3-2,few,CASSQAVTGGRTQYF,TGTGCCAGCAGCCAAGCGGTGACAGGGGGGAGGACCCAGTACTTC
TRBJ2-7,.,TRBV7-2,.,CASSFRRLDEQYF,TGTGCCAGCAGCTTCCGCAGGCTCGACGAGCAGTACTTC
TRBJ2-1,TRBD1,TRBV27,.,CASRTGGPSDNEQFF,TGTGCCAGCAGAACAGGGGGCCCTTCTGACAATGAGCAGTTCTTC
TRBJ2-7,TRBD2,TRBV7-9,few,CASSPQGGSRYEQYF,TGTGCCAGCAGCCCCCAGGGAGGGTCGCGGTACGAGCAGTACTTC
TRBJ2-5,TRBD2,TRBV30,.,CAWSVLDSGIGETQYF,TGTGCCTGGAGTGTCCTCGACAGCGGGATAGGAGAGACCCAGTACTTC
TRBJ2-7,TRBD1,TRBV30,.,CAWSRGGTGGYEQYF,TGTGCCTGGAGTAGAGGCGGGACAGGGGGCTACGAGCAGTACTTC
TRBJ2-1,TRBD2,TRBV4-1,few,CASSQDYGRGREQFF,TGCGCCAGCAGCCAAGATTACGGGAGGGGACGTGAGCAGTTCTTC
TRBJ2-7,.,TRBV2,.,CASRVDSSYEQYF,TGTGCCAGCAGGGTCGACAGCTCCTACGAGCAGTACTTC
TRBJ2-7,TRBD1,TRBV10-2,.,CASSETDRGREGEQYF,TGCGCCAGCAGTGAAACCGACAGGGGCAGAGAGGGAGAGCAGTACTTC
TRBJ1-4,.,TRBV20-1,once,CSASSRTNEKLFF,TGCAGTGCTAGTTCGAGGACTAATGAAAAACTGTTTTTT
TRBJ2-7,TRBD2,TRBV5-8,.,CASSFGLAGRYEQYF,TGTGCCAGCAGCTTCGGGCTAGCGGGTCGTTACGAGCAGTACTTC
TRBJ1-2,.,TRBV6-1,few,CASSENAGNYGYTF,TGTGCCAGCAGTGAAAACGCAGGGAACTATGGCTACACCTTC
TRBJ2-3,.,TRBV13,.,CASSLGQGADTQYF,TGTGCCAGCAGCTTAGGACAGGGTGCAGATACGCAGTATTTT
TRBJ1-5,TRBD1,TRBV20-1,.,CSASSTGYMDQPQHF,TGCAGTGCTAGTTCGACAGGGTATATGGATCAGCCCCAGCATTTT
TRBJ2-7,.,TRBV11-2,.,CASSSASGEQYF,TGTGCCAGCAGCTCCGCGTCAGGTGAGCAGTACTTC
TRBJ1-2,.,TRBV9,.,CASMGGSYGYTF,TGTGCCAGCATGGGGGGAAGCTATGGCTACACCTTC
TRBJ2-1,TRBD2,TRBV2,few,CASRHGLAGGRSYYNEQFF,TGTGCCAGCAGGCACGGACTAGCGGGGGGTAGGTCGTATTACAATGAGCAGTTCTTC
TRBJ1-4,.,TRBV4-1,.,CASSQAAKETEFF,TGCGCCAGCAGCCAAGCGGCGAAGGAGACGGAGTTTTTT
TRBJ2-3,.,TRBV11-2,.,CASSFQATTRMDTQYF,TGTGCCAGCAGCTTCCAGGCGACAACCCGAATGGATACGCAGTATTTT
TRBJ1-3,.,TRBV5-5,.,CASSFFTRLRSGNTIYF,TGTGCCAGCAGCTTTTTTACTAGGTTAAGGTCTGGAAACACCATATATTTT
TRBJ1-4,.,TRBV27,.,CARLLGNEKLFF,TGTGCCAGGCTTCTCGGTAATGAAAAACTGTTTTTT
TRBJ2-5,.,TRBV21-1,.,CASSKKPGQGTSQETQYF,TGTGCCAGCAGCAAGAAGCCTGGGCAGGGGACTAGCCAGGAGACCCAGTACTTC
TRBJ2-7,TRBD1,TRBV5-1,.,CASSDLGTGVYEQYF,TGCGCCAGCAGTGATCTCGGGACAGGAGTCTACGAGCAGTACTTC
TRBJ2-1,.,TRBV9,.,CASSVGLTDNEQFF,TGTGCCAGCAGCGTGGGCCTGACCGACAATGAGCAGTTCTTC
TRBJ2-1,TRBD2,TRBV4-1,once,CASSHPTSGSRDEQFF,TGCGCCAGCAGCCACCCCACTAGCGGGAGTCGGGATGAGCAGTTCTTC
TRBJ1-6,.,TRBV6-6,.,CASRLDLSSYNSPLHF,TGTGCCAGCAGGCTAGACCTCAGTTCCTATAATTCACCCCTCCACTTT
TRBJ2-3,.,TRBV28,.,CASSFPTTRGDTQYF,TGTGCCAGCAGTTTCCCGACTACTCGGGGAGATACGCAGTATTTT
TRBJ2-5,.,TRBV12-3/TRBV12-4,once,CASSRERLETQYF,TGTGCCAGCAGCCGTGAGAGATTGGAGACCCAGTACTTC